This TCR beta chain was obtained from a study of blood T cell repertoires in COVID-19. Original processing methods: The authors estimated nucleated cell counts from reference gene primer amplification. The method was immunoSEQ multiplex PCR; TCRdb's version includes in-frame clones alone and lacks a portion of them. The DNA gave D and trimming, while V, J and clone size come from that table. The table records fewer than 350,000 clones, around 84% of them present only once. Trimming removed 3 bases from V and 6 bases from J, with 19 bases in between. The CDR3 has 16 residues. The germline CDR1 and CDR2 sequences are SGDLS and YYNGEE.

Sequencing was performed on PBMCs or T cells enriched from blood (not recorded which). This sequence was found in a woman aged 25 to 39 who had been exposed to COVID-19. The rearrangement links TRBV9 to TRBJ2-1; D perhaps matches TRBD2 (5 bases). CDR3 residues: CASSDTLTLAANEQFF. CDR3 bases: TGTGCCAGCAGCGATACCCTAACCCTAGCTGCCAATGAGCAGTTCTTC.